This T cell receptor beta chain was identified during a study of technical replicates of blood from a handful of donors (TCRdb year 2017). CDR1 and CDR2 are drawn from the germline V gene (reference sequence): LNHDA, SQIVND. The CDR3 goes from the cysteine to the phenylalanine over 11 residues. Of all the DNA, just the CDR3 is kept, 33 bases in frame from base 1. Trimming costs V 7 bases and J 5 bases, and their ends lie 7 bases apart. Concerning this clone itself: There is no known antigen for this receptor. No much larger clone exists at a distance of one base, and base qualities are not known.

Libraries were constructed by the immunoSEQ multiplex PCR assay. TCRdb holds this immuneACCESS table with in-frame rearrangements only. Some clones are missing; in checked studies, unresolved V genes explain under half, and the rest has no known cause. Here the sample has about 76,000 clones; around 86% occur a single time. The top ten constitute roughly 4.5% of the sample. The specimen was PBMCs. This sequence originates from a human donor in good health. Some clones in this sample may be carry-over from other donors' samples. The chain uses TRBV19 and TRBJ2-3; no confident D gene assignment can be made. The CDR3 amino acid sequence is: CASTSGDTQYF. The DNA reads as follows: TGTGCCAGTACCTCGGGAGATACGCAGTATTTT. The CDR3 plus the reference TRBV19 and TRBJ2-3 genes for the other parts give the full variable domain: DGGITQSPKYLFRKEGQNVTLSCEQNLNHDAMYWYRQDPGQGLRLIYYSQIVNDFQKGDIAEGYSVSREKKESFPLTVTSAQKNPTAFYLCASTSGDTQYFGPGTRLTVL.